This TCR beta chain was recorded in a study of cytomegalovirus exposure and HLA in healthy donors. Germline V gives CDR1 KGHSH, CDR2 LQKENI. This CDR3 region has 15 residues. V lost 3 bases to trimming and J lost 5 bases; unmatched junction nucleotides: 3. Study-wide results and caveats: The study designated 160 or so TCR beta chains cytomegalovirus-associated.

For this clone: What it binds is unknown. The sample contains more than one DNA sequence encoding this CDR3.

The donors formed part of the approximately 120-subject validation cohort, distinct from the roughly 700-subject first cohort. Assay: immunoSEQ multiplex PCR; the TCRdb copy retains only in-frame clones and omits some. The sample has 250,000 to 350,000 clones; 88% are singletons. The V call is TRBV18, the J call TRBJ2-1; TRBD2 agrees at 11 bases. The sample was PBMCs. The source of this sequence is a woman between 18 and 29 years old in good health and CMV-seronegative. The CDR3 region has the DNA TGTGCCAGCTCACCCCTGACTAGCGGGAACAATGAGCAGTTCTTC. The encoded protein is CASSPLTSGNNEQFF.